This T cell receptor (beta chain) emerged from a study of blood T cell repertoires in COVID-19 (dated by TCRdb to the early 2020s). For context, the study as a whole: Samples from collaborators originated in the United States, Italy and Spain and spanned both the acute and convalescent phases of COVID-19. Sample metadata almost always included a de-identified subject ID, COVID-19 status, age in years and sex. Subjects who had been exposed to COVID-19, were actively infected with it, or had recovered from it provided the deeply sampled blood TCRbeta repertoires that made up the dataset. The repertoires were released in a freely available public database meant as a resource for research on the immune response to SARS-CoV-2. Where available, HLA class I and class II types were obtained from metadata supplied by the sample provider rather than from assay-based typing. The prospective study material was composed of cDNA or gDNA derived from T cells, B-cell-depleted T cells, or PBMCs. The samples were drawn from the first 160 participants of the ongoing ImmuneRACE study and from 1,254 subjects provided by 6 global collaborators.

General findings and caveats noted by the study authors: The quantity of clinical and demographic metadata differed by source and by participant and was supplied without curation.

Whole blood was collected in K2EDTA tubes by collaborating institutions according to the institutions' own protocols. For TCRbeta analysis, collaborators shipped samples in one of three forms: frozen whole blood, isolated PBMCs, or DNA extracted from either of those sample types. The immunoSEQ Assay, a bias-controlled multiplex PCR, was used to amplify TCRbeta CDR3 regions from genomic DNA. Per the source publication's procedure: The number of nucleated cells in each sample was estimated by amplification of reference gene primers within the assay. To quantify the absolute abundance of each unique TCRbeta CDR3 rearrangement, sequence reads were collapsed and filtered. For each sample, productive Simpson clonality was calculated by taking the square root of Simpson's diversity index across productive rearrangements. Here the immuneACCESS table is served through TCRdb, limited to in-frame sequences with V and J called. Missing clones are a known gap in these copies; in checked studies unresolved V genes cover under half, and the rest lacks a known reason. V and J calls and clone size are as listed in that table; D and trimming were resolved from the DNA. Across this sample there are hundreds of thousands of clones, with around 89% seen only once. Clones ranked in the top ten supply around 1.2% of the sample.

The CDR3 measures 13 amino acids from cysteine to phenylalanine. The retained sequence is limited to the CDR3, 39 bases, with the frame set at the first base. Taken from the germline V gene, the CDR1 and CDR2 loops are MDHEN and SYDVKM. The germline V end is reduced by 7 bases and the J end by 7 bases; junction bases left unmatched: 8. Details on this clone: Its antigen has not been determined. No much larger clone is present one base from it, and per-base qualities are unavailable.

The sequence was obtained from a man aged 35-49 years with acute or convalescent COVID-19. The chain uses TRBV28 and TRBJ2-7; TRBD1 lines up with 9 middle nucleotides. Material for sequencing was peripheral blood. The nucleotide sequence reads TGTGCCAGCACCTCCGGGACAGGGAGGGAGCAGTACTTC. The encoded protein is CASTSGTGREQYF.